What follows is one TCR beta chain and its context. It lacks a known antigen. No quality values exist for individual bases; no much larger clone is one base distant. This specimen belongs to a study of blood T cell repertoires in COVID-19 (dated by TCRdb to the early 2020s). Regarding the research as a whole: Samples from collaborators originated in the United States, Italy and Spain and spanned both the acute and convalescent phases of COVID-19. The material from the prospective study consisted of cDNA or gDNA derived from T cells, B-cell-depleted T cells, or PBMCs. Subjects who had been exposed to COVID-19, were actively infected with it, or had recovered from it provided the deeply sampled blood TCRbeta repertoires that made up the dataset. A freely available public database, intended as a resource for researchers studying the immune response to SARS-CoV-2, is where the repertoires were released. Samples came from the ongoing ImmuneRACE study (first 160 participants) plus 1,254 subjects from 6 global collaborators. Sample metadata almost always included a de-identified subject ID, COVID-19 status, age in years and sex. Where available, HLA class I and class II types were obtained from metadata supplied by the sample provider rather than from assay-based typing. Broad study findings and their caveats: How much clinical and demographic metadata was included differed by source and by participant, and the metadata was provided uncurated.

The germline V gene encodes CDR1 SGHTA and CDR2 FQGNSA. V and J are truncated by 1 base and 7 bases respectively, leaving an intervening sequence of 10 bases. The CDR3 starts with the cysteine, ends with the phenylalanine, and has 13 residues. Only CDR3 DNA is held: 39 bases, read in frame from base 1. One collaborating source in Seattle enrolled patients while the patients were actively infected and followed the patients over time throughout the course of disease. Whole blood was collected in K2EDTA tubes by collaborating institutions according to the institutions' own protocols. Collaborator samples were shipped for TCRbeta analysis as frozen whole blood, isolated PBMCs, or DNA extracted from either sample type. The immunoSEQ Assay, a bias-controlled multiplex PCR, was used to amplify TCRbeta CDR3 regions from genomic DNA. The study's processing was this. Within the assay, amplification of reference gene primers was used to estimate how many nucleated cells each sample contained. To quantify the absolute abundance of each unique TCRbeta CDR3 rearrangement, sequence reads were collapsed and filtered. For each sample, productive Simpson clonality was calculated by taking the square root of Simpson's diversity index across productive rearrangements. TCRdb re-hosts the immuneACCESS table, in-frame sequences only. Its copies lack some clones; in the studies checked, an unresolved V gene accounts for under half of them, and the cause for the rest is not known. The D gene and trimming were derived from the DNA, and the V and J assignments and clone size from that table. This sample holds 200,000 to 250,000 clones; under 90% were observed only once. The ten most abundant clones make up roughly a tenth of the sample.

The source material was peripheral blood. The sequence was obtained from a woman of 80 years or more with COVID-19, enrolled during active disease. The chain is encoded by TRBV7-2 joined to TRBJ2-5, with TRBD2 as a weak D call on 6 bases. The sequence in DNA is TGTGCCAGCAGCTTAGGACTAGAGGTGACCCAGTACTTC. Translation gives CASSLGLEVTQYF. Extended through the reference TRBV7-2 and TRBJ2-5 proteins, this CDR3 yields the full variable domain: GAGVSQSPSNKVTEKGKDVELRCDPISGHTALYWYRQSLGQGLEFLIYFQGNSAPDKSGLPSDRFSAERTGGSVSTLTIQRTQQEDSAVYLCASSLGLEVTQYFGPGTRLLVL.